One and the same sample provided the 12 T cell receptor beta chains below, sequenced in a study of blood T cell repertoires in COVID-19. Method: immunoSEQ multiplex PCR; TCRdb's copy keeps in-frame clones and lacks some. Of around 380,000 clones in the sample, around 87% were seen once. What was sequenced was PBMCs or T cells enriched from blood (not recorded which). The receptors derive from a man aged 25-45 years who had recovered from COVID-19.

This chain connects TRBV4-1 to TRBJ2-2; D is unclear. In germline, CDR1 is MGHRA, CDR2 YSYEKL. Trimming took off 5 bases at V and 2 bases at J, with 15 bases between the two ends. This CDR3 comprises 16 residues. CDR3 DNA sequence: TGCGCCAGCAGCGAAGGCAGGTCCTTAAACACCGGGGAGCTGTTTTTT. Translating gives CASSEGRSLNTGELFF.

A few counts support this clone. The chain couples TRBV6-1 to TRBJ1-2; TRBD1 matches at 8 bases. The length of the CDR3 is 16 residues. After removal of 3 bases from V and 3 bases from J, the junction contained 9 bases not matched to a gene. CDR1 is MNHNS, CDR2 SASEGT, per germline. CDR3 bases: TGTGCCAGCAGTGAGAGACAGGGGTATGGGGACTATGGCTACACCTTC. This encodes CASSERQGYGDYGYTF.

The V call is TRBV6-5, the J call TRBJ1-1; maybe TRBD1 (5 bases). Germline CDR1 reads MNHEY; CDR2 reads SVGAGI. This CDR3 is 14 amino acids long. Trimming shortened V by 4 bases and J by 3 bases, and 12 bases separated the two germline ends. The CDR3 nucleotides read TGTGCCAGCAGTTGGGCTCGGGGGGACACTGAAGCTTTCTTT. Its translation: CASSWARGDTEAFF.

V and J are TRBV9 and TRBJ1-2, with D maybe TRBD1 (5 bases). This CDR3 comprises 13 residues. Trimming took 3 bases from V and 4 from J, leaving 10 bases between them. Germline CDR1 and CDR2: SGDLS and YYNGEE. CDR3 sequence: CASSAQGFYGYTF. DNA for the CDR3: TGTGCCAGCAGCGCGCAGGGATTCTATGGCTACACCTTC.

CDR3 region: CASRYSTDTQYF. The DNA of the CDR3 is TGTGCCAGCAGATATAGTACAGATACGCAGTATTTT. V usage is TRBV6-5 and J usage is TRBJ2-3; no clear D. The CDR3 totals 12 residues. Trimming took off 6 bases at V and 3 bases at J, with 7 bases between the two ends. Germline CDR1 MNHEY, CDR2 SVGAGI.

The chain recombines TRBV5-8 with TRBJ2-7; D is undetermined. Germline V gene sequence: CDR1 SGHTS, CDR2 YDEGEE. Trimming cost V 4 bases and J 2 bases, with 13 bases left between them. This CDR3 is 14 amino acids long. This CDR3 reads CASSTGSSAYEQYF. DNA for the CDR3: TGTGCCAGCAGCACCGGTTCGAGTGCCTACGAGCAGTACTTC.

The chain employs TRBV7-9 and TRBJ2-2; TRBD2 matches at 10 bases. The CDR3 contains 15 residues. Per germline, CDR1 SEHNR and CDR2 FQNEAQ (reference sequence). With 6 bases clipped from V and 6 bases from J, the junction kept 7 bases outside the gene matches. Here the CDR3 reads CASRPGLAWAGELFF. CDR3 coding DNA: TGTGCCAGCAGGCCGGGACTAGCGTGGGCCGGGGAGCTGTTTTTT.

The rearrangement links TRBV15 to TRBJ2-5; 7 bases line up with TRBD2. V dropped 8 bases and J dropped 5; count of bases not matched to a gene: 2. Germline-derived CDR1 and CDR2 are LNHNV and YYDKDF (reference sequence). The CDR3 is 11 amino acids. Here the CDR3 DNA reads TGTGCCACCGGGGGGGATGAGACCCAGTACTTC. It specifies CATGGDETQYF.

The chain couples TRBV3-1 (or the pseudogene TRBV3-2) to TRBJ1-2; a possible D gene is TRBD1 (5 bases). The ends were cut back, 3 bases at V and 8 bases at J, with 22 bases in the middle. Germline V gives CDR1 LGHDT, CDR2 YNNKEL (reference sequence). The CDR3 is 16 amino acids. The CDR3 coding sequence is TGTGCCAGCAGCCATTCTAGGGAGGGGCGTATCGACGGCTACACCTTC. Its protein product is CASSHSREGRIDGYTF.

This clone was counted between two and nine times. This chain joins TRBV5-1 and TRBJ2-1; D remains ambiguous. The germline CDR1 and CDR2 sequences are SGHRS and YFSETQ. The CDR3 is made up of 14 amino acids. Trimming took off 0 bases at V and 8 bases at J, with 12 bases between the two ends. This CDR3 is CASSLEYSNDEQFF. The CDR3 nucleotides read TGCGCCAGCAGCTTGGAGTACAGTAACGATGAGCAGTTCTTC.

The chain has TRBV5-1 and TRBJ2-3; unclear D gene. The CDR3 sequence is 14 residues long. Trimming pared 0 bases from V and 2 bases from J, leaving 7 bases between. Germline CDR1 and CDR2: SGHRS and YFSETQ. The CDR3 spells CASSLAGFTDTQYF. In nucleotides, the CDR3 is TGCGCCAGCAGCTTGGCGGGTTTCACAGATACGCAGTATTTT.

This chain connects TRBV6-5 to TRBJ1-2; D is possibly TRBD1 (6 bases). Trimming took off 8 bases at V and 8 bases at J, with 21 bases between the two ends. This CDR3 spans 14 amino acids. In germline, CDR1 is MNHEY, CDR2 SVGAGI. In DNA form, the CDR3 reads TGTGCCAGCGGGGGGGCGGGGCCCTATGGAGGCTACACCTTC. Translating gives CASGGAGPYGGYTF.